A single sample gave rise to the 15 T cell receptor beta chains below, sequenced in a study of T cells in Graves' hyperthyroidism and ophthalmopathy. Amplified TCR beta CDR3 regions came from RNA transcripts. The HTBI set primed first-round TCR CDR3 RT-PCR. TCRdb used MiXCR to reprocess the multiplex PCR reads, holding one entry per CDR3 protein. This table has hundreds of thousands of distinct CDR3 sequences, about 14% appearing once. The sample taken for sequencing was blood. Receptor source: a woman aged 18-30 years with Graves' hyperthyroidism.

The table lists this clonotype with a few counts. CDR3 amino acids: CASSQYPTRQNTEAFF. For the CDR3, the DNA is TGCGCCAGCAGCCAATACCCCACTAGACAAAACACTGAAGCTTTCTTT. The V gene is TRBV5-1, the J gene TRBJ1-1; no clear D. The CDR3 extends over 16 amino acids. Germline V gene data show CDR1 as SGHRS and CDR2 as YFSETQ. V lost 4 bases, J lost 2 bases, and 18 bases lay in between.

There are a few counts of this clonotype. The V call is TRBV20-1, the J call TRBJ2-1; a possible D gene is TRBD2 (5 bases). The germline CDR1 and CDR2 sequences are DFQATT and SNEGSKA (reference sequence). This CDR3 region has 14 residues. Trimming removed 1 base at V and 4 bases at J, with 11 bases between. As DNA, the CDR3 is TGCAGTGCTAGAGTTCCCCCGGGGTACAATGAGCAGTTCTTC. Translated: CSARVPPGYNEQFF.

This clonotype was picked up a small number of times. V usage is TRBV18 and J usage is TRBJ1-2; the D is unclear. The germline V and J ends were trimmed by 3 bases and 5 bases, with 7 bases remaining between them. CDR1 and CDR2 (germline): KGHSH, LQKENI. This CDR3 region has 12 residues. CDR3 protein: CASSPEEYGYTF. Here the CDR3 DNA reads TGTGCCAGCTCACCGGAGGAATATGGCTACACCTTC.

This clonotype was picked up many times. V is TRBV27 and J is TRBJ1-2; perhaps TRBD1 as D (6 bases). Per the germline V gene, CDR1 is MNHEY and CDR2 is SMNVEV (reference sequence). Deletions cut 4 bases from V and 2 bases from J, with 8 bases between. CDR3 size: 13 residues. CDR3 sequence reads: CASSSQGNYGYTF. CDR3 nucleotide sequence: TGTGCCAGCAGTTCACAGGGAAACTATGGCTACACCTTC.

This clonotype was counted many times. V and J are TRBV6-2 or TRBV6-3 and TRBJ2-1; 9 bases match TRBD2. The V segment lost 4 bases and the J segment 6 bases; nucleotides outside the gene matches: 10. Germline CDR1 MNHEY, CDR2 SVGEGT. The length of the CDR3 is 16 residues. Here the CDR3 DNA reads TGTGCCAGCAGTTTCTTGAGTCTTAGCGGGAGCAATGAGCAGTTCTTC. Amino acids: CASSFLSLSGSNEQFF.

This clonotype was counted ten times or more. The chain has TRBV27 and TRBJ1-2; TRBD1 matches at 7 bases. Trimming took 6 bases from V and 3 from J; bases not matched to a gene: 4. The CDR3 sequence is 13 residues long. Germline V gene sequence: CDR1 MNHEY, CDR2 SMNVEV (reference sequence). DNA for the CDR3: TGTGCCAGCAGCAGGGGGGCAGACTATGGCTACACCTTC. This encodes CASSRGADYGYTF.

The table lists this clonotype with many counts. The CDR3 loop is CASSQNRGLAKNIQYF. CDR3 nucleotides: TGTGCCAGCAGTCAGAACAGGGGCCTAGCCAAAAACATTCAGTACTTC. The V call is TRBV12-3 or TRBV12-4, the J call TRBJ2-4, with 7 bases fitting TRBD1. This CDR3 region has 16 residues. The V segment lost 5 bases and the J segment 0 bases; nucleotides outside the gene matches: 7.

This clonotype was observed a handful of times. This rearrangement joins TRBV27 to TRBJ2-1; unclear D gene. V gave up 6 bases and J gave up 0 bases, with 15 bases separating them. The germline CDR1 and CDR2 sequences are MNHEY and SMNVEV (reference sequence). The CDR3 has 16 residues. CDR3 in amino acids: CASSRSSLSSYNEQFF. DNA for the CDR3: TGTGCCAGCAGCCGTTCGAGTCTTAGCTCCTACAATGAGCAGTTCTTC.

This clonotype was found many times. The chain combines TRBV3-1 with TRBJ1-4, with a weak D call TRBD1 (6 bases). The germline V gene has CDR1 LGHDT and CDR2 YNNKEL (reference sequence). The CDR3 has 14 residues. V dropped 4 bases and J dropped 8 bases, with 14 bases sitting between them. This CDR3 reads CASSLRTADEKLFF. As DNA, the CDR3 is TGTGCCAGCAGCCTCCGGACAGCTGACGAAAAACTGTTTTTT.

This clonotype has at least ten counts. V usage is TRBV2 and J usage is TRBJ1-2, with D possibly TRBD1 on 5 matching bases. Germline CDR1 SNHLY, CDR2 FYNNEI. CDR3 length equals 13 residues. The ends were cut back, 6 bases at V and 3 bases at J, with 11 bases in the middle. DNA for the CDR3: TGTGCCAGCAGGTCCCAGGGTTACTATGGCTACACCTTC. It specifies CASRSQGYYGYTF.

The chain's CDR3 is CASSQTGDPHNYGYTF. The DNA of the CDR3 is TGTGCCAGCAGCCAAACAGGGGACCCCCACAACTATGGCTACACCTTC. The chain is built from TRBV27 and TRBJ1-2; 7 positions agree with TRBD1. The V and J ends lost 6 bases and 2 bases, in that order; junction bases with no gene match: 12. Per the germline V gene, CDR1 is MNHEY and CDR2 is SMNVEV (reference sequence). This CDR3 region has 16 residues.

This clonotype was recorded many times. This chain uses TRBV29-1 with TRBJ2-7, with 7 positions matching TRBD2. Trimming took 6 bases from V and 2 from J; bases not matched to a gene: 4. The CDR3 sequence is 12 residues long. Germline V gives CDR1 SQVTM, CDR2 ANQGSEA. In nucleotides, the CDR3 is TGCAGCGTAGGGGACTACACCTACGAGCAGTACTTC. Amino acid sequence: CSVGDYTYEQYF.

This clonotype was picked up many times. The chain has TRBV13 and TRBJ1-5; D might be TRBD1 (6 bases). Per germline, CDR1 PRHDT and CDR2 FYEKMQ (reference sequence). Trimming took off 2 bases at V and 9 bases at J, with 11 bases between the two ends. The CDR3 has 13 amino acids. In DNA form, the CDR3 reads TGTGCCAGCAGCTTAAAGGGGGAGTGGCCCCAGCATTTT. Translating gives CASSLKGEWPQHF.

The table lists this clonotype with many counts. The V gene is TRBV6-5, the J gene TRBJ2-1; the match to TRBD2 covers 15 bases. Per the germline V gene, CDR1 is MNHEY and CDR2 is SVGAGI. CDR3 length: 16 residues. The junction had 6 bases not matched to a gene; V was cut back by 2 bases and J by 10 bases. The CDR3 reads CASSYTGLAGGREQFF. The CDR3 DNA is TGTGCCAGCAGTTACACCGGACTAGCGGGAGGGCGAGAGCAGTTCTTC.

This clonotype was found a few times. The chain carries TRBV9 and TRBJ2-1; D not resolved. V was clipped by 0 bases and J by 1 base, with 5 bases between them. CDR3 length: 14 amino acids. CDR1 SGDLS and CDR2 YYNGEE come from the germline V gene. The CDR3 region is CASSVDLSYNEQFF. The CDR3 region has the DNA TGTGCCAGCAGCGTAGACTTATCCTACAATGAGCAGTTCTTC.